A single sample is the source of the 22 T cell receptor beta chains below, sequenced in a study of Graves' ophthalmopathy and Graves' hyperthyroidism (dated by TCRdb to 2016 to 2019). Instrument used: Illumina HiSeq 2000. TCR beta CDR3 regions were amplified from RNA transcripts for repertoire sequencing. The first round of RT-PCR was done with HTBI primers and the Qiagen OneStep RT-PCR kit, and was followed by a second round of multiplex PCR, then size selection and purification. TCRdb passed the public sequencing reads through fastp at Q25 and MiXCR, retaining productive beta sequences. When rows share a CDR3 protein, they turn into one entry using the most common DNA and genes. This sample comprises 340,000 or so distinct CDR3 sequences, roughly 16% of them detected only once. The ten largest clones take up roughly an eighth of the sample. Specimen: peripheral blood. The source of these receptors is an adult man with Graves' ophthalmopathy.

This clonotype was recorded at least ten times. The chain employs TRBV29-1 and TRBJ2-7; D may correspond to TRBD1 or TRBD2 (6 bases each). CDR3 length: 14 residues. Germline V lookup: CDR1 SQVTM, CDR2 ANQGSEA. The V end lost 3 bases, the J end lost 0 bases, and 12 bases lay between the germline ends. The CDR3 is CSVEEGVGSYEQYF. As DNA, the CDR3 is TGCAGCGTTGAGGAGGGGGTAGGCTCCTACGAGCAGTACTTC.

This clonotype has just a few counts. This rearrangement joins TRBV28 to TRBJ2-5; 8 bases align to TRBD2. V dropped 7 bases and J dropped 4; count of bases not matched to a gene: 8. Germline lookup yields CDR1 MDHEN and CDR2 SYDVKM. This CDR3 is 14 amino acids long. This CDR3 is CASTPGLAGETQYF. The CDR3 DNA reads TGTGCCAGCACCCCCGGGCTAGCGGGAGAGACCCAGTACTTC.

This clonotype was observed a few times. The chain couples TRBV30 to TRBJ1-3, with no clear D. CDR1 GTSNPN and CDR2 SVGIG come from the germline V gene (reference sequence). The CDR3 has 13 amino acids. Trimming cost V 5 bases and J 6 bases, with 14 bases left between them. This chain's CDR3 is CAWDRPLANTIYF. DNA of the CDR3: TGTGCCTGGGACCGACCGCTGGCAAACACCATATATTTT.

At least ten counts were recorded for this clonotype. The genes are TRBV6-1 and TRBJ1-2, with 8 bases identical to TRBD1. The CDR3 is made up of 15 amino acids. The V and J ends lost 1 base and 1 base, in that order; junction bases with no gene match: 2. Germline-derived CDR1 and CDR2 are MNHNS and SASEGT. The CDR3 sequence is CASSEDRGINYGYTF. Written as DNA, the CDR3 is TGTGCCAGCAGTGAAGACAGGGGGATTAACTATGGCTACACCTTC.

This clonotype has a single count. The chain recombines TRBV6-1 with TRBJ2-7; D not resolved. The V end lost 8 bases, the J end lost 5 bases, and 10 bases lay between the germline ends. The CDR3 runs to 11 residues. Germline V gene sequence: CDR1 MNHNS, CDR2 SASEGT. The CDR3 spells CASGVRNEQYF. In DNA form, the CDR3 reads TGTGCCAGCGGAGTTCGCAACGAGCAGTACTTC.

The sample holds many counts of this clonotype. The rearrangement uses TRBV19 and TRBJ1-5, with a weak D call TRBD1 (6 bases). V was pared by 7 bases and J by 3 bases, with 16 bases between. CDR3 length: 15 amino acids. CDR1 is LNHDA and CDR2 is SQIVND in the germline V gene (reference sequence). DNA for the CDR3: TGTGCCAGTAATCCAGGTCCAGGGGTCAATCAGCCCCAGCATTTT. Translating it yields CASNPGPGVNQPQHF.

This clonotype appeared many times. The chain recombines TRBV2 with TRBJ2-5; the match to TRBD2 covers 9 bases. CDR1 is SNHLY, CDR2 FYNNEI, per germline. J was trimmed by 2 bases and V by 3 bases; bases with no gene match: 10. The length of the CDR3 is 17 residues. In DNA, the CDR3 is TGTGCCAGCAGTGATGCCGTGGTAGCGGGGGCTCAAGAGACCCAGTACTTC. Protein sequence: CASSDAVVAGAQETQYF.

There are many counts of this clonotype. The gene calls are TRBV4-3 and TRBJ1-2, with TRBD1 matching 9 bases. The germline V gene has CDR1 LGHNA and CDR2 YSLEER. V shed 0 bases, J shed 7 bases, and the junction held 9 bases outside the gene matches. The CDR3 has 16 amino acids. Here the CDR3 DNA reads TGCGCCAGCAGCCAAGAACGGACAGGGGTTTTTCGTGGCTACACCTTC. This translates into CASSQERTGVFRGYTF.

This clonotype was picked up many times. The gene calls are TRBV14 and TRBJ2-7; TRBD1 agrees at 8 bases. Germline trimming cut 2 bases from V and 0 bases from J; bases unmatched to any gene: 3. Germline-derived CDR1 and CDR2 are SGHDN and FVKESK. The CDR3 has 15 residues. The DNA of the CDR3 is TGTGCCAGCAGCCAACACAGGGGGAGCTCCTACGAGCAGTACTTC. This encodes CASSQHRGSSYEQYF. The complete variable domain, with remaining parts taken from reference TRBV14 and TRBJ2-7, reads EAGVTQFPSHSVIEKGQTVTLRCDPISGHDNLYWYRRVMGKEIKFLLHFVKESKQDESGMPNNRFLAERTGGTYSTLKVQPAELEDSGVYFCASSQHRGSSYEQYFGPGTRLTVT.

The sample holds many counts of this clonotype. The V gene is TRBV12-3 or TRBV12-4, the J gene TRBJ1-5, with TRBD1 matching 8 bases. Germline trimming cut 5 bases from V and 7 bases from J; bases unmatched to any gene: 7. CDR3 size: 14 residues. The CDR3 DNA sequence: TGTGCCAGCAGTCCGAGGACAGGGCGACAGCCCCAGCATTTT. This codes for CASSPRTGRQPQHF.

This clonotype showed up many times. CDR3 nucleotides: TGTGCCAGTAGTAGCGGACAGAACAACTATGGCTACACCTTC. This codes for CASSSGQNNYGYTF. The chain employs TRBV19 and TRBJ1-2; weak D call: TRBD1 (6 bases). V was shortened by 4 bases and J by 2 bases, with 11 bases between the two germline ends. Germline CDR1 LNHDA, CDR2 SQIVND (reference sequence). The CDR3 extends over 14 amino acids. Full variable domain (outside the CDR3, taken from reference TRBV19 and TRBJ1-2): DGGITQSPKYLFRKEGQNVTLSCEQNLNHDAMYWYRQDPGQGLRLIYYSQIVNDFQKGDIAEGYSVSREKKESFPLTVTSAQKNPTAFYLCASSSGQNNYGYTFGSGTRLTVV.

CDR3 residues: CASSPNTGAGANVLTF. Written as DNA, the CDR3 is TGTGCCAGCTCACCAAACACAGGGGCTGGGGCCAACGTCCTGACTTTC. The V call is TRBV18, the J call TRBJ2-6; 7 bases fit TRBD1. Germline values: CDR1 KGHSH, CDR2 LQKENI. This CDR3 has 16 residues. Trimming at V came to 2 bases and at J to 2 bases, leaving 3 bases not matched to a gene.

A word on this clonotype: A junction end diverges from the germline sequence, so it may reflect a read error. This rearrangement joins TRBV19 to TRBJ1-1; 7 positions match TRBD1. The CDR3 covers 15 residues. Germline V gene lookup returns CDR1 LNHDA and CDR2 SQIVND (reference sequence). CDR3 DNA sequence: TGTGCCAGTAGTATAGGGGGGACAGCGGGCACTGAAGTTTTCTTT. This encodes CASSIGGTAGTEVFF.

This clonotype was observed at least ten times. The chain joins TRBV30 to TRBJ1-6; 8 bases fit TRBD1. The CDR3 is 12 residues long. The ends lost 4 bases at V and 13 bases at J; junction bases unmatched: 6. The germline gives CDR1 GTSNPN, CDR2 SVGIG (reference sequence). Here the CDR3 DNA reads TGTGCCTGGACCCCAGGACAGGGCCCCCTCCACTTT. Translation gives CAWTPGQGPLHF. Filled out from reference TRBV30 and TRBJ1-6, the complete variable domain reads SQTIHQWPATLVQPVGSPLSLECTVEGTSNPNLYWYRQAAGRGLQLLFYSVGIGQISSEVPQNLSASRPQDRQFILSSKKLLLSDSGFYLCAWTPGQGPLHFGNGTRLTVT.

This clonotype was seen ten or more times. The chain is built from TRBV27 and TRBJ1-2, with unresolved D. Germline V CDR1 and CDR2: MNHEY, SMNVEV (reference sequence). This CDR3 spans 13 amino acids. The ends were cut back, 6 bases at V and 5 bases at J, with 13 bases in the middle. CDR3 nucleotide sequence: TGTGCCAGCAGCCCCGTCTCGGGGTATGGCTACACCTTC. Translated: CASSPVSGYGYTF.

This clonotype was counted at least ten times. This sequence joins TRBV20-1 and TRBJ2-5; D is unclear. Trimming left V 3 bases short and J 2 bases short, with 10 bases between. This CDR3 is 13 amino acids long. Germline V gene sequence: CDR1 DFQATT, CDR2 SNEGSKA (reference sequence). The CDR3 loop is CSASFLVQETQYF. CDR3 nucleotide sequence: TGCAGTGCTAGCTTTTTAGTTCAAGAGACCCAGTACTTC.

This rearrangement joins TRBV20-1 to TRBJ2-7; 8 nucleotides align to TRBD1. V lost 2 bases, J lost 4 bases, and 13 bases stayed unmatched. CDR3 length equals 16 residues. Germline V gene data show CDR1 as DFQATT and CDR2 as SNEGSKA (reference sequence). CDR3 sequence: CSARPRQGAFAYEQYF. CDR3 DNA: TGCAGTGCTAGACCTCGGCAGGGGGCCTTTGCTTACGAGCAGTACTTC.

This clonotype has a handful of counts. The chain employs TRBV6-2 or TRBV6-3 and TRBJ2-7; D not certain. This CDR3 comprises 9 residues. The V end was cut by 5 bases, the J end by 12 bases, with 8 bases between. From germline, CDR1 is MNHEY and CDR2 SVGEGT. The CDR3 DNA is TGTGCCAGCAGTCCACCGTTGTACTTC. It specifies CASSPPLYF.

This clonotype came up a few times. This rearrangement joins TRBV24-1 to TRBJ2-5, with unresolved D. With 0 bases removed from V and 13 bases from J, the gap between germline ends came to 8 bases. The CDR3 length is 11 residues. The germline CDR1 and CDR2 sequences are KGHDR and SFDVKD. This CDR3 reads CATSDLGRMYF. The CDR3 DNA reads as TGTGCCACCAGTGATTTGGGGCGAATGTACTTC.

This clonotype was observed many times. V and J are TRBV30 and TRBJ1-6; D is perhaps TRBD1 (6 bases). This CDR3 is built from 14 residues. Trimming removed 2 bases at V and 8 bases at J, with 13 bases between. Germline-derived CDR1 and CDR2 are GTSNPN and SVGIG (reference sequence). CDR3 nucleotides: TGTGCCTGGAGTTCGGGACACCGGGATTCACCCCTCCACTTT. It specifies CAWSSGHRDSPLHF.

This clonotype was seen at least ten times. V and J are TRBV5-1 and TRBJ2-7, with TRBD2 matching over 9 bases. The length of the CDR3 is 15 residues. Trimming at V came to 3 bases and at J to 5 bases, leaving 9 bases not matched to a gene. CDR1 and CDR2 from the germline V gene are SGHRS and YFSETQ. DNA of the CDR3: TGCGCCAGCAGCTCGGTAGCGGGGGACCTTGACGAGCAGTACTTC. Its protein is CASSSVAGDLDEQYF.

The sample holds a few counts of this clonotype. J is TRBJ1-2 and V is TRBV3-1, with TRBD1 identical over 8 bases. In germline, CDR1 is LGHDT, CDR2 YNNKEL (reference sequence). This CDR3 region has 14 residues. The ends lost 2 bases at V and 7 bases at J; junction bases unmatched: 6. CDR3 DNA sequence: TGTGCCAGCAGCCAACGACAGGGGCGAGGTGGCTACACCTTC. It encodes CASSQRQGRGGYTF.